Given below is one T cell receptor (beta chain) in context. As yet, its antigen is unknown. The CDR3 runs 16 residues. Germline assignment: CDR1 SGHNT and CDR2 YYREEE (reference sequence). V was pared by 0 bases and J by 8 bases, with 4 bases of the junction left unmatched. Measured with immunoSEQ multiplex PCR; TCRdb has only the in-frame clones, and not every one. The sample lists approximately 170,000 clones; 75% to 90% were seen once. These data are taken from a study of T cell responses to AZD1222 COVID-19 vaccine. General observations from the study: Nearly half of spike-specific TCRs reportedly target variant regions that are unmutated in the B.1.351 and B.1.1.7 variants. Repertoire samples came only from after the peak T cell response. The donors showed a predominance of white British ancestry and of females, with possible underestimation of clonal diversity. AZD1222 recipients seropositive at baseline numbered only five or six.

The genes are TRBV5-4 and TRBJ2-1, with 14 bases lining up with TRBD2. Sequencing was performed on peripheral blood, taken on day 0 of AZD1222 vaccination. The sequence was obtained from an adult in good health. CDR3 protein: CASSLGLAGGLYEQFF. The DNA of the CDR3 is TGTGCCAGCAGCTTGGGACTAGCGGGGGGGCTGTATGAGCAGTTCTTC.